This T cell receptor beta chain was sequenced in a study of cytomegalovirus exposure and HLA in healthy donors. The V and J ends lost 7 bases and 0 bases, in that order; junction bases with no gene match: 4. The germline gives CDR1 SEHNR, CDR2 FQNEAQ (reference sequence). The CDR3 runs 15 residues. 13 Jbeta primers and 60 Vbeta primers were used for the PCR. The protocol was immunoSEQ multiplex PCR, while the TCRdb copy is restricted to in-frame clones and leaves out a portion. The table has under 200,000 clones, about 80% seen once. Study findings and constraints: In a later analysis, TCR beta V- and J-gene trimming was associated with a missense DCLRE1C variant. Most likely, a cluster of highly shared sequence variants arose as a sequencing artifact.

Only a few counts were recorded for this clone. The antigen is undetermined. The sequenced sample consisted of PBMCs. This clonotype was sampled from a man aged 25 to 40 in good health and CMV-seronegative. The chain uses TRBV7-9 and TRBJ1-4; 8 bases match TRBD1. This chain's CDR3 is CASTSGQATNEKLFF. The CDR3 region has the DNA TGTGCCAGCACCTCGGGACAGGCAACTAATGAAAAACTGTTTTTT.